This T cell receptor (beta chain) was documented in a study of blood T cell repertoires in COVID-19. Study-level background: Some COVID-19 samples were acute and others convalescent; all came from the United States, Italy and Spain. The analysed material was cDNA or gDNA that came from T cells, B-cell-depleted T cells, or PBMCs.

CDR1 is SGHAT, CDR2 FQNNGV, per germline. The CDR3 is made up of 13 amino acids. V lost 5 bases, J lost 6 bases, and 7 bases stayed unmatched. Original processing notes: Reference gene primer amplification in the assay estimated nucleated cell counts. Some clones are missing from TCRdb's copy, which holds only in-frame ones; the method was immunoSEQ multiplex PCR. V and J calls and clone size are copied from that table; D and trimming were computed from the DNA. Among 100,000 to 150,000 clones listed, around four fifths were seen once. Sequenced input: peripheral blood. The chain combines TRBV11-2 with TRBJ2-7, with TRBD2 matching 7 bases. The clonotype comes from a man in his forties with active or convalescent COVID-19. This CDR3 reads CASSTSVGGEQYF. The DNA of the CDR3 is TGTGCCAGCAGCACTAGCGTCGGGGGCGAGCAGTACTTC. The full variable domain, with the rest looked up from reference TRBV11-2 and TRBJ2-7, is EAGVAQSPRYKIIEKRQSVAFWCNPISGHATLYWYQQILGQGPKLLIQFQNNGVVDDSQLPKDRFSAERLKGVDSTLKIQPAKLEDSAVYLCASSTSVGGEQYFGPGTRLTVT.